These T cell receptor beta chains were read from a single sample in a study of T cells in Graves' hyperthyroidism and ophthalmopathy. TCRdb re-derived calls from the multiplex PCR reads in MiXCR, one entry per CDR3 protein. The repertoire holds about 420,000 distinct CDR3 sequences, with about 15% as singletons. The material sequenced was blood. Receptors originate from a woman younger than 30 with Graves' hyperthyroidism. The CDR3 runs from the conserved cysteine through the conserved F or W. D genes are given only for firm matches. Clone size is stated in some rows and not others, as once, few, many or a class when expanded.

>many|.|TRBV5-1|TRBJ1-2
TGCGCCAGCAGCTTGAGCGCCAGGTCACCGGAGGGCTACACCTTC
CASSLSARSPEGYTF
>.|.|TRBV20-1|TRBJ1-4
TGCAGTGCTAGAAAAGGGAATGGTGAAAAACTGTTTTTT
CSARKGNGEKLFF
>many|.|TRBV11-2|TRBJ2-3
TGTGCCAGCAGCTTAGCTAGCGGCACAGATACGCAGTATTTT
CASSLASGTDTQYF
>few|TRBD1|TRBV19|TRBJ2-7
TGTGCCAGTAGTCTGCCGGGACAGCACTCCTACGAGCAGTACTTC
CASSLPGQHSYEQYF
>many|.|TRBV11-3|TRBJ2-2
TGTGCCAGCAGCTTAGATCCTCGGCAGGGGAACACCGGGGAGCTGTTTTTT
CASSLDPRQGNTGELFF
>.|.|TRBV6-1|TRBJ2-5
TGTGCCAGCAGCACAGTCGGGGTCCAAGAGACCCAGTACTTC
CASSTVGVQETQYF
>many|TRBD2|TRBV20-1|TRBJ2-7
TGCAGTGCTAGTCAGACTAGCGGGATATGGTACGAGCAGTACTTC
CSASQTSGIWYEQYF
>.|.|TRBV12-3/TRBV12-4|TRBJ2-5
TGTGCCAGCAGTTTAGGCCAGCGAAAGTACTTC
CASSLGQRKYF
>many|.|TRBV28|TRBJ1-5
TGTGCCAGCAGTCCCCCATCGGGAGTAAATAGCAATCAGCCCCAGCATTTT
CASSPPSGVNSNQPQHF
>.|TRBD1|TRBV19|TRBJ1-2
TGTGCCGGTAGTCCAACGCTCCCGGGACAGAACCTCCCTAACTATGGCTACACCTTC
CAGSPTLPGQNLPNYGYTF
>few|.|TRBV4-1|TRBJ2-6
TGCGCCAGCAGGCAAGGGCACTCTGGGGCCAACGTCCTGACTTTC
CASRQGHSGANVLTF
>many|TRBD2|TRBV5-1|TRBJ2-1
TGCGCCAGCAGCTCCGGGACTAGCGGGACGAATGAGCAGTTCTTC
CASSSGTSGTNEQFF
>many|TRBD1|TRBV6-1|TRBJ1-2
TGTGCCAGCAGAGTTTCGGGGACAGCTAGACTTAACTATGGCTACACCTTC
CASRVSGTARLNYGYTF
>many|.|TRBV6-1|TRBJ1-6
TGTGCCAGCACTTTGGACGGGAGCTCCTATAATTCACCCCTCCACTTT
CASTLDGSSYNSPLHF
>many|.|TRBV6-1|TRBJ1-3
TGTGCCAGCAGTGGCCGAGGGGAGAGCTCTGGAAACACCATATATTTT
CASSGRGESSGNTIYF
>many|TRBD1|TRBV2|TRBJ1-1
TGTGCCAGCACGGAGGGGGCGGCGTGGACTGAAGCTTTCTTT
CASTEGAAWTEAFF
>many|.|TRBV12-3/TRBV12-4|TRBJ2-5
TGTGCCAGCAGCTCTGACAGGCCCGGGGAGACCCAGTACTTC
CASSSDRPGETQYF
>.|TRBD2|TRBV4-2|TRBJ2-3
TGTGCCAGCAGCCAGACGTCCGGGACTAGCGGGTACCTAGCTACAGATACGCAGTATTTT
CASSQTSGTSGYLATDTQYF
>many|.|TRBV18|TRBJ1-4
TGTGCCAGCTCACCAGGGGAGGACGAAAAACTGTTTTTT
CASSPGEDEKLFF
>once|TRBD1|TRBV15|TRBJ2-3
TGTGCCACCAGCGTAATTTTAAGGACAGGAAGCACAGATACGCAGTATTTT
CATSVILRTGSTDTQYF
>many|TRBD1|TRBV12-3/TRBV12-4|TRBJ1-2
TGTGCCAGCAGTGCCGCGGTTGGAGGGGGCCCCCCCTATGGCTACACCTTC
CASSAAVGGGPPYGYTF
>many|.|TRBV9|TRBJ1-1
TGTGCCAGCAGCGTAGTGGCCGGACAGAACACTGAAGCTTTCTTT
CASSVVAGQNTEAFF
>many|.|TRBV20-1|TRBJ2-7
TGCAGTGCTATTTGGGCCAGCTCCTACGAGCAGTACTTC
CSAIWASSYEQYF
>many|.|TRBV5-4|TRBJ2-3
TGTGCCAGCAGCTTGAGTGCGTTTACTAGCACAGATACGCAGTATTTT
CASSLSAFTSTDTQYF
>.|.|TRBV12-3/TRBV12-4|TRBJ2-7
TGTGCCACCAGCCTTAACTCCTACGAGCAGTACTTC
CATSLNSYEQYF
>many|.|TRBV2|TRBJ1-2
TGTGCCGTTGGCGGATCCGACTATGGCTACACCTTC
CAVGGSDYGYTF
>.|.|TRBV5-5|TRBJ1-5
TGTGCCAGCAGCCCCCTACCGGGACAGCCCCAGCATTTT
CASSPLPGQPQHF
>.|.|TRBV5-1|TRBJ2-1
TGCGCCAGCAGCCCGCCAGGTAACAATGAGCAGTTCTTC
CASSPPGNNEQFF
>.|TRBD1|TRBV7-3|TRBJ2-3
TGTGCCAGCAGCTTAACGACAGGGGGTGGCTTCTACACAGATACGCAGTATTTT
CASSLTTGGGFYTDTQYF
>many|.|TRBV28|TRBJ1-1
TGTGCCAGCAGTGTAACCGGGACCTTCCACACTGAAGCTTTCTTT
CASSVTGTFHTEAFF
>many|.|TRBV10-3|TRBJ1-2
TGTGCCATCAGTGTAGGGGACCTCTTTAACTATGGCTACACCTTC
CAISVGDLFNYGYTF
>few|TRBD2|TRBV9|TRBJ2-3
TGTGCCAGCAGCGTAGGTATAGGCGGGAGAGGGAAGGGCACAGATACGCAGTATTTT
CASSVGIGGRGKGTDTQYF
>many|TRBD1|TRBV6-5|TRBJ1-6
TGTGCCAGCAGTTACTCGGGACAGGGTCGCTATAATTCACCCCTCCACTTT
CASSYSGQGRYNSPLHF
>many|TRBD2|TRBV20-1|TRBJ2-3
TGCAGTGCTAGAAAGGCGGGAGGGCCGACAGATACGCAGTATTTT
CSARKAGGPTDTQYF
>many|.|TRBV19|TRBJ2-1
TGTGCCAGTAGTATAATCGGGGGCAATGAGCAGTTCTTC
CASSIIGGNEQFF
>few|.|TRBV9|TRBJ1-2
TGTGCCAGCAGCCTTAACCTCCAGGGTCCCAACTATGGCTACACCTTC
CASSLNLQGPNYGYTF
>many|.|TRBV2|TRBJ1-2
TGTGCCAGCAGTGACCAGGGTGGCTACACCTTC
CASSDQGGYTF
>many|.|TRBV12-3/TRBV12-4|TRBJ1-1
TGTGCCAGCAGTTTAGAGGCAGGCAACACTGAAGCTTTCTTT
CASSLEAGNTEAFF
>.|.|TRBV15|TRBJ2-7
TGTGCCACCAGCAGAGTTCCACTAACAGAGCAGTACTTC
CATSRVPLTEQYF
>many|.|TRBV4-2|TRBJ1-2
TGTGCCAGCAGCCAACAGGCCCCTGGGGGCTACACCTTC
CASSQQAPGGYTF
>many|.|TRBV28|TRBJ2-7
TGTGCCAGCAGTTTTGAACTACGGGTCGGGCGCGCGGTCTACGAGCAGTACTTC
CASSFELRVGRAVYEQYF
>.|TRBD1|TRBV28|TRBJ1-5
TGTGCCAGCAGTTTGCTGGGACAGGGGTTGGATCAGCCCCAGCATTTT
CASSLLGQGLDQPQHF
>.|.|TRBV7-9|TRBJ2-6
TGTGCCAGCAAAAAACCTGGGGCCGGGGCCAACGTCCTGACTTTC
CASKKPGAGANVLTF
>few|TRBD1|TRBV7-2|TRBJ2-2
TGTGCCAGCAGCCGGACAGGGATCGCCGGGGAGCTGTTTTTT
CASSRTGIAGELFF
>many|TRBD2|TRBV7-2|TRBJ2-7
TGTGCCAGCAGCCTGGGACTAGCGGGGGCAGGGGAGCAGTACTTC
CASSLGLAGAGEQYF
>many|.|TRBV30|TRBJ2-7
TGTGCCTGGAGCCGCTACACCCCGGGGGAGCAGTACTTC
CAWSRYTPGEQYF
>many|TRBD1|TRBV29-1|TRBJ1-2
TGCAGCGTTGACCAGGGGGCAGAGTATGGCTACACCTTC
CSVDQGAEYGYTF
>many|.|TRBV6-2/TRBV6-3|TRBJ2-1
TGTGCCAGCAGTTACTCGACTAGAAATGAGCAGTTCTTC
CASSYSTRNEQFF
>many|.|TRBV3-1|TRBJ2-5
TGTGCCAGCAGCCAGGGAGTAATGGAGACCCAGTACTTC
CASSQGVMETQYF
>many|.|TRBV28|TRBJ1-2
TGTGCCAGCAGTTCACTAATAGGCCGGGCTTACGCTAGTGGCTACACCTTC
CASSSLIGRAYASGYTF
>few|TRBD1|TRBV5-6|TRBJ1-2
TGTGCCAGCGGCTTGGACAGGGGAGGAGGTGGCTACACCTTC
CASGLDRGGGGYTF